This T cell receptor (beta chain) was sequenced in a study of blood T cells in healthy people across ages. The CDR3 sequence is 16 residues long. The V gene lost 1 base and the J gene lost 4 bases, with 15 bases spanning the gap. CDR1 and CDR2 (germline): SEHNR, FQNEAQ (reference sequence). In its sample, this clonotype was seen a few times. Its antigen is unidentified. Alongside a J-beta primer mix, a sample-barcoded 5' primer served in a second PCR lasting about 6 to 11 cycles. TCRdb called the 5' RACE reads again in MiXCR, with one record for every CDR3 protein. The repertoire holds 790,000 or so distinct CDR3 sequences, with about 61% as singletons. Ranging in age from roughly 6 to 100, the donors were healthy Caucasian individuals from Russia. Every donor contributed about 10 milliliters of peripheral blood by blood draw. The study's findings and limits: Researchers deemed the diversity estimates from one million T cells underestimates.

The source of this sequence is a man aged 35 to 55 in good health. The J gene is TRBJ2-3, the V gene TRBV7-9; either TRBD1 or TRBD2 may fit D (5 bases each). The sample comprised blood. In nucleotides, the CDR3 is TGTGCCAGCAGCTTAGGCCGGGACCTGGGTCCAGATACGCAGTATTTT. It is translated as CASSLGRDLGPDTQYF.